Following are 20 T cell receptor beta chains from one sample sequenced in a study of CD8 T cells in Susac syndrome. RNA, at 0.5 to 1 ug, was reverse transcribed with random hexamers. Each CDR3 protein gets one entry after TCRdb re-called the immunoSEQ multiplex PCR reads with MiXCR. Altogether some 200,000 distinct CDR3 sequences are present, about 95% being singletons, with the ten largest covering under 0.095%. The specimen was CD4+ T cells from PBMCs. The receptor source for this set is a human donor with multiple sclerosis.

The V and J genes are TRBV9 and TRBJ2-7; no firm D call. The CDR3 loop spans 12 amino acids. V lost 0 bases and J lost 6, with 7 bases in between. Germline V gives CDR1 SGDLS, CDR2 YYNGEE. CDR3: CASSVDSGEQYF. The CDR3 DNA reads TGTGCCAGCAGCGTAGATTCGGGCGAGCAGTACTTC.

CDR3 residues: CSVDLINYGYTF. The CDR3 DNA is TGCAGCGTTGACCTCATTAACTATGGCTACACCTTC. The rearrangement links TRBV29-1 to TRBJ1-2; D not certain. The CDR3 sequence is 12 residues long. Trimming left V 3 bases short and J 1 base short, with 6 bases between. CDR1 and CDR2 (germline): SQVTM, ANQGSEA. The whole variable domain, remainder taken from reference TRBV29-1 and TRBJ1-2, is SAVISQKPSRDICQRGTSLTIQCQVDSQVTMMFWYRQQPGQSLTLIATANQGSEATYESGFVIDKFPISRPNLTFSTLTVSNMSPEDSSIYLCSVDLINYGYTFGSGTRLTVV.

The chain has TRBV9 and TRBJ2-2; perhaps TRBD2 as D (5 bases). The germline gives CDR1 SGDLS, CDR2 YYNGEE. The CDR3 runs 15 residues. V lost 2 bases and J lost 7, with 15 bases in between. For the CDR3, the DNA is TGTGCCAGCAGCGTGAGGGCCCAACGGATCGGGGAGCTGTTTTTT. Its protein product is CASSVRAQRIGELFF. The full variable domain, its missing parts supplied by reference TRBV9 and TRBJ2-2, is DSGVTQTPKHLITATGQRVTLRCSPRSGDLSVYWYQQSLDQGLQFLIQYYNGEERAKGNILERFSAQQFPDLHSELNLSSLELGDSALYFCASSVRAQRIGELFFGEGSRLTVL.

The chain carries TRBV4-2 and TRBJ2-5; TRBD1 matches 7 bases. Germline CDR1 is LGHNA and CDR2 is YNFKEQ. The CDR3 extends over 13 amino acids. V was clipped by 6 bases and J by 4 bases; unmatched bases: 5. CDR3 loop: CASSRDSGETQYF. CDR3 nucleotide sequence: TGTGCCAGCAGTAGGGACAGCGGAGAGACCCAGTACTTC.

The rearrangement links TRBV15 to TRBJ1-1, with D unclear. Deletions cut 8 bases from V and 1 base from J, with 8 bases between. CDR3 size: 12 residues. The V gene's germline CDR1 is LNHNV and CDR2 YYDKDF (reference sequence). The CDR3, as DNA: TGTGCCACCGGGGTTCCGAACACTGAAGCTTTCTTT. This encodes CATGVPNTEAFF.

The gene calls are TRBV6-5 and TRBJ1-1, with D possibly matching TRBD1 (5 bases). CDR3 length: 15 amino acids. Germline V gene lookup returns CDR1 MNHEY and CDR2 SVGAGI. V was pared by 5 bases and J by 1 base, with 14 bases between. For the CDR3, the DNA is TGTGCCAGCAGTACTCCCGGGGCAGGGAACACTGAAGCTTTCTTT. This encodes CASSTPGAGNTEAFF.

V and J are TRBV11-2 and TRBJ2-2, with no clear D. With 3 bases removed from V and 8 bases from J, the gap between germline ends came to 13 bases. This CDR3 has 14 residues. Germline loops: CDR1 SGHAT, CDR2 FQNNGV. The CDR3 sequence: CASSLARRPGELFF. CDR3 DNA sequence: TGTGCCAGCAGCTTGGCCCGCCGTCCAGGGGAGCTGTTTTTT.

Written as DNA, the CDR3 is TGTGCCAGCAGTGACCCGGGGACAGGGAACTATGGCTACACCTTC. This sequence encodes CASSDPGTGNYGYTF. The chain employs TRBV25-1 and TRBJ1-2; 9 nucleotides align to TRBD1. This CDR3 is 15 amino acids long. Per germline, CDR1 MGHDK and CDR2 SYGVNS. Losses at the gene ends were 3 bases for V and 2 bases for J; bases not matched to a gene: 4.

The CDR3 protein is CASSPLGGSQYF. The CDR3 DNA reads as TGTGCCAGCAGCCCCCTGGGGGGGTCCCAGTACTTC. V is TRBV11-2 and J is TRBJ2-5; 7 bases are shared with TRBD2. Trimming at V came to 5 bases and at J to 9 bases, leaving 6 bases not matched to a gene. This CDR3 region has 12 residues. Germline-derived CDR1 and CDR2 are SGHAT and FQNNGV.

The chain has TRBV7-2 and TRBJ1-6; D gene ambiguous. The V gene's germline CDR1 is SGHTA and CDR2 FQGNSA. Trimming shortened V by 4 bases and J by 7 bases, and 14 bases separated the two germline ends. The CDR3 contains 15 residues. This CDR3 is CASSSAQPRNSPLHF. The CDR3 nucleotides read TGTGCCAGCAGCTCAGCCCAGCCAAGGAATTCACCCCTCCACTTT.

This clonotype has only one observation. This rearrangement joins TRBV29-1 to TRBJ1-5; D not resolved. The CDR3 is 12 amino acids. Trimming left V 5 bases short and J 7 bases short, with 12 bases between. Per germline, CDR1 SQVTM and CDR2 ANQGSEA. CDR3 in amino acids: CSVWAQDQPQHF. DNA of the CDR3: TGCAGCGTTTGGGCGCAGGACCAGCCCCAGCATTTT.

V usage is TRBV5-1 and J usage is TRBJ2-5, with TRBD1 identical over 7 bases. There are 15 residues in the CDR3. Germline V lookup: CDR1 SGHRS, CDR2 YFSETQ. Trimming cost V 4 bases and J 3 bases; bases outside gene matches: 9. The CDR3 loop reads CASSLGDSDKETQYF. The CDR3 bases are TGCGCCAGCAGCCTAGGGGACAGTGATAAAGAGACCCAGTACTTC. The full variable domain, rest sourced from reference TRBV5-1 and TRBJ2-5, is KAGVTQTPRYLIKTRGQQVTLSCSPISGHRSVSWYQQTPGQGLQFLFEYFSETQRNKGNFPGRFSGRQFSNSRSEMNVSTLELGDSALYLCASSLGDSDKETQYFGPGTRLLVL.

The chain links TRBV29-1 to TRBJ1-1, with D hard to call. The CDR3 is 14 residues long. CDR1 and CDR2 (germline): SQVTM, ANQGSEA. The V gene lost 1 base and the J gene lost 2 bases, with 11 bases spanning the gap. The CDR3 is CSVEGLTGNTEAFF. Here the CDR3 DNA reads TGCAGCGTTGAAGGGTTGACGGGAAACACTGAAGCTTTCTTT. The complete variable domain, with remaining parts taken from reference TRBV29-1 and TRBJ1-1, reads SAVISQKPSRDICQRGTSLTIQCQVDSQVTMMFWYRQQPGQSLTLIATANQGSEATYESGFVIDKFPISRPNLTFSTLTVSNMSPEDSSIYLCSVEGLTGNTEAFFGQGTRLTVV.

The V and J genes are TRBV20-1 and TRBJ1-4; D perhaps matches TRBD1 (6 bases). Germline values: CDR1 DFQATT, CDR2 SNEGSKA (reference sequence). V dropped 6 bases and J dropped 2 bases, with 13 bases sitting between them. The CDR3 sequence is 14 residues long. This CDR3 is CSARGGQTNEKLFF. The CDR3 DNA is TGCAGTGCCCGTGGGGGGCAGACTAATGAAAAACTGTTTTTT.

The chain employs TRBV29-1 and TRBJ1-1; 7 bases are shared with TRBD1. The CDR3 length is 12 residues. Germline CDR1 is SQVTM and CDR2 is ANQGSEA. V shed 7 bases and J 3 bases; nucleotides not matched to a gene: 5. The CDR3 spells CSGQGSYTEAFF. CDR3 DNA: TGCAGCGGACAGGGAAGTTACACTGAAGCTTTCTTT.

The chain is built from TRBV5-4 and TRBJ2-5; no clear D gene. V shed 1 base and J shed 1 base, with 8 bases lying between them. The V gene's germline CDR1 is SGHNT and CDR2 YYREEE (reference sequence). CDR3 length: 14 residues. This CDR3 is CASSLSHGQETQYF. CDR3 nucleotides: TGTGCCAGCAGCTTGTCGCACGGCCAAGAGACCCAGTACTTC.

The chain employs TRBV7-2 and TRBJ1-1; a weak D match, TRBD1 (5 bases). The germline CDR1 and CDR2 sequences are SGHTA and FQGNSA. CDR3 length: 12 amino acids. Between the trimmed V and J ends, which lost 5 bases and 11 bases, there was a span of 15 bases. This CDR3 reads CASSLPWGGAFF. The CDR3 nucleotides read TGTGCCAGCAGCCTCCCCTGGGGCGGGGCTTTCTTT.

The chain uses TRBV6-1 and TRBJ2-5; no reliable D call. Germline lookup yields CDR1 MNHNS and CDR2 SASEGT. Trimming left V 6 bases short and J 0 bases short, with 11 bases between. CDR3 length: 14 amino acids. The CDR3, as DNA: TGTGCCAGCAGGACCAGGCGGAACCAAGAGACCCAGTACTTC. It specifies CASRTRRNQETQYF.

As to this clonotype: Germline is not matched at one junction end, which may reflect a read error. The chain joins TRBV12-3 or TRBV12-4 to TRBJ1-4; 9 bases are shared with TRBD1. The CDR3 length is 16 residues. CDR3 DNA sequence: TGTGCCAGCAGTCCGGGACAGGGCCCTACTAGTGAAAAACTGTTTTTT. This encodes CASSPGQGPTSEKLFF.

The V gene is TRBV6-5, the J gene TRBJ2-3; D is perhaps TRBD2 (6 bases). Germline V gene sequence: CDR1 MNHEY, CDR2 SVGAGI. The CDR3 loop spans 15 amino acids. V was clipped by 6 bases and J by 6 bases, with 19 bases between them. CDR3 protein: CASRGYGRGSDTQYF. The CDR3 coding sequence is TGTGCCAGCAGGGGTTACGGGAGAGGGTCGGATACGCAGTATTTT.